The 14 T cell receptor beta chains in this list originate from one sample, sequenced in a study of tumor-infiltrating lymphocytes in primary liver carcinoma. The source material, roughly 20-31 mg of unsorted bulk tissue, was used to co-extract RNA and DNA. From approximately 500 ng total RNA, TCR beta cDNA was generated with a primer in the constant region. Three nested multiplex PCR rounds, a slightly modified ARM-PCR, produced the libraries for TCR beta. With TRBV1-TRBV30 forward primers and a C-beta reverse primer, the first two PCR rounds were run for roughly 9 cycles each. In TCRdb, the multiplex PCR reads were re-called with MiXCR into one record per CDR3 protein. The sample contains about 110,000 distinct CDR3 sequences, roughly three fifths of which appear only once. Sequencing input: liver tumor tissue from sampling region 1. Subset of the sample: tumor region T1, superior pole. The receptors originated from a woman in her fifties or sixties with primary liver carcinoma and hepatitis B virus infection.

This clonotype was detected only a few times. The rearrangement uses TRBV12-3 or TRBV12-4 and TRBJ2-1; 14 bases fit TRBD2. Unmatched junction bases numbered 6, after V lost 8 bases and J lost 6 bases. CDR3 length: 15 residues. CDR3 sequence: CASGPGTSGSNEQFF. The CDR3 DNA follows: TGTGCCAGCGGACCCGGGACTAGCGGGAGCAATGAGCAGTTCTTC.

Comments on this clonotype: The junction shows a germline mismatch at one end, possibly a read error. The genes are TRBV5-5 and TRBJ2-1; D is undetermined. Germline assignment: CDR1 SGHKS and CDR2 YYEKEE (reference sequence). CDR3 length equals 17 residues. The DNA for the CDR3 is TGTGCCAGCAGCTTTTTCGATCACCGGCTCTCCTGCAATGAGCAGTTCTTC. Translation gives CASSFFDHRLSCNEQFF.

This chain joins TRBV11-2 and TRBJ2-2; tentative D call: TRBD1 (6 bases). The V gene lost 2 bases and the J gene lost 17 bases, with 24 bases spanning the gap. Per the germline V gene, CDR1 is SGHAT and CDR2 is FQNNGV. There are 15 residues in the CDR3. The CDR3 sequence is CASSLTGQNTGEPFF. In nucleotides, the CDR3 is TGTGCCAGCAGCTTAACGGGACAAAACACCGGGGAGCCATTTTTT.

As for this clonotype: A much more abundant neighbour one base away suggests this may be a read error. The chain carries TRBV5-1 and TRBJ2-3; 8 bases line up with TRBD2. The CDR3 contains 13 residues. Trimming at V came to 5 bases and at J to 9 bases, leaving 8 bases not matched to a gene. In germline, CDR1 is SGHRS, CDR2 YFSETQ. In nucleotides, the CDR3 is TGCGCCAGCAGTAGTGAGCGGGAGCAGACGCAGTATTTT. Translation: CASSSEREQTQYF.

As to this clonotype: Being one base from a much bigger clone, this may be a read error. The chain joins TRBV6-6 to TRBJ1-2, with D unclear. The CDR3 has 16 amino acids. The V end lost 0 bases, the J end lost 1 base, and 12 bases lay between the germline ends. CDR1 is MNHNY, CDR2 SVGAGI, per germline (reference sequence). In nucleotides, the CDR3 is TGTGCCAGCAGTTACTCGTGTACAGACCTTAACTATGGCTACACCTTC. It yields the protein CASSYSCTDLNYGYTF.

The chain carries TRBV10-3 and TRBJ1-3; the match to TRBD1 covers 8 bases. The V gene's germline CDR1 is ENHRY and CDR2 SYGVKD. V trimming: 10 bases; J trimming: 4 bases; junction bases outside the gene matches: 6. The CDR3 runs 13 residues. The CDR3 here is CANLDRAGNTIYF. The CDR3 DNA sequence: TGTGCCAACTTGGACAGGGCCGGAAACACCATATATTTT.

Comments on this clonotype: Lacking the conserved final phenylalanine or tryptophan, this CDR3 likely reflects a read error. The chain joins TRBV14 to TRBJ2-4, with D unresolved. The germline V and J ends were trimmed by 5 bases and 8 bases, with 16 bases remaining between them. CDR3 length equals 14 residues. The germline V gene encodes CDR1 SGHDN and CDR2 FVKESK. The CDR3, as DNA: TGTGCCAGCAGCGCTGGCGAGACGTCACACATTCAGTACCTC. Translating gives CASSAGETSHIQYL.

The chain links TRBV24-1 to TRBJ1-5; weak D call: TRBD1 (5 bases). Trimming left V 5 bases short and J 3 bases short, with 13 bases between. Germline CDR1 and CDR2: KGHDR and SFDVKD. This CDR3 comprises 15 residues. CDR3 in amino acids: CATSGGGPDNQPQHF. Here the CDR3 DNA reads TGTGCCACCAGTGGGGGGGGACCGGACAATCAGCCCCAGCATTTT.

This clonotype was observed at least ten times. The V call is TRBV5-5, the J call TRBJ2-3; 7 bases fit TRBD2. V gave up 4 bases and J gave up 2 bases; unmatched junction bases: 7. Germline V CDR1 and CDR2: SGHKS, YYEKEE (reference sequence). There are 15 residues in the CDR3. CDR3 region: CASSLSGLPTDTQYF. DNA of the CDR3: TGTGCCAGCAGCCTCTCGGGACTACCCACAGATACGCAGTATTTT.

The CDR3 sequence is CVSSLRVTGLNTGELFF. The CDR3 region has the DNA TGTGTCAGTAGCTTACGGGTAACAGGCTTGAACACCGGGGAGCTGTTTTTT. The rearrangement joins TRBV11-2 to TRBJ2-2; D possibly corresponds to TRBD1 (5 bases). CDR1 and CDR2 (germline): SGHAT, FQNNGV. The CDR3 consists of 17 residues. Full variable domain (remainder filled in from reference TRBV11-2 and TRBJ2-2): EAGVAQSPRYKIIEKRQSVAFWCNPISGHATLYWYQQILGQGPKLLIQFQNNGVVDDSQLPKDRFSAERLKGVDSTLKIQPAKLEDSAVYLCVSSLRVTGLNTGELFFGEGSRLTVL.

Comment on this clonotype: One junction end disagrees with the germline gene, perhaps due to a read error. The rearrangement links TRBV5-1 to TRBJ1-4; 8 nucleotides align to TRBD1. Looked up from germline, CDR1 is SGHRS and CDR2 is YFSETQ. CDR3 length: 16 residues. The CDR3 region is CASSAGQGGTNEKTVF. The CDR3, as DNA: TGCGCCAGCAGCGCTGGACAGGGAGGAACTAATGAAAAAACTGTTTTT. The whole variable domain, filled in from reference TRBV5-1 and TRBJ1-4, reads KAGVTQTPRYLIKTRGQQVTLSCSPISGHRSVSWYQQTPGQGLQFLFEYFSETQRNKGNFPGRFSGRQFSNSRSEMNVSTLELGDSALYLCASSAGQGGTNEKTVFGSGTQLSVL.

Only one count was recorded for this clonotype. The chain uses TRBV6-1 and TRBJ2-2, with 10 bases lining up with TRBD2. This CDR3 has 17 residues. J lost 4 bases, V lost 3 bases, and 8 bases had no gene match. The V gene's germline CDR1 is MNHNS and CDR2 SASEGT. The DNA for the CDR3 is TGTGCCAGCAGTGACAGGGTAGCGGGAGGTTCCACCGGGGAGCTGTTTTTT. This encodes CASSDRVAGGSTGELFF.

This clonotype was recorded many times. The genes are TRBV12-3 or TRBV12-4 and TRBJ1-2, with 7 bases lining up with TRBD1. V dropped 6 bases and J dropped 4; count of bases not matched to a gene: 14. This CDR3 is built from 16 residues. The CDR3 DNA reads TGTGCCAGCAGCCGTGGCGGCCCGGGACAGAGCTATGGCTACACCTTC. This translates into CASSRGGPGQSYGYTF.

This clonotype was seen a handful of times. CDR3 protein: CASRGTGARKVHNEQFF. CDR3 nucleotides: TGTGCCAGCAGAGGGACAGGGGCCCGCAAAGTCCACAATGAGCAGTTCTTC. The chain joins TRBV28 to TRBJ2-1; 10 bases are shared with TRBD1. The CDR3 runs to 17 residues. With 6 bases clipped from V and 5 bases from J, the junction kept 13 bases outside the gene matches. The V gene's germline CDR1 is MDHEN and CDR2 SYDVKM.